This T cell receptor (delta chain) was found in a study of gamma-delta chains in newborns, infants, children (dated 2019 in TCRdb). Looking at the study overall: According to the study title, microbial exposure causes polyclonal expansion of innate gammadelta T cells right after birth. How innate gammadelta T cell populations in human newborns were shaped by microbial exposure immediately after birth was investigated in the study.

A few counts support this clone. Its antigen is still unknown. A read error is the likely source, as a far larger clone sits one nucleotide away. At the DNA level, this CDR3 is encoded by other sequences in the same sample as well. TCRdb records Illumina MiSeq as the sequencer. Identical DNA sequences were merged into single rows after TCRdb reprocessed the public reads with CATT. The sample records about 3,800 delta-chain clones, around 2% of which are singletons. Together, the top ten hold about 9.3% of the sample. CDR3 length: 17 amino acids, cysteine to phenylalanine. Only the CDR3 region is kept as DNA, spanning 51 bases read in frame from base 1. CDR1 and CDR2 (GEAIGNYY, EKD) derive from the germline V gene.

The clonotype originates from a child who was a newborn, infant or young child, either healthy, febrile or measles-vaccinated (not recorded which). The source material was blood. The chain was built from TRDV2 and TRDJ3, with TRDD3 identical over 9 junction bases. CDR3 sequence: CACDYWGSSWDTRQMFF. The DNA sequence reads TGTGCCTGTGACTACTGGGGGAGCTCCTGGGATACCCGACAGATGTTTTTC.